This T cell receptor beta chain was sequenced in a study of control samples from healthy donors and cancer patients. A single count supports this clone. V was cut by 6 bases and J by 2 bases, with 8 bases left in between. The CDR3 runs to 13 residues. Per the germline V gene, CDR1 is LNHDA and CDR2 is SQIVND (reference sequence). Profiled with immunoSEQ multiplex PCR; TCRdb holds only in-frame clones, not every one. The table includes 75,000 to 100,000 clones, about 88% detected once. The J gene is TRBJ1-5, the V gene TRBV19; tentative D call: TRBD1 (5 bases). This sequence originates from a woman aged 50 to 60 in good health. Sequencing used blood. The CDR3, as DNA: TGTGCCAGTAGGACAGAGGGCAATCAGCCCCAGCATTTT. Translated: CASRTEGNQPQHF.